The source of this TCR beta chain is a study of tissue T cells after allogeneic stem cell transplantation. Study results and caveats: Anatomically similar tissues had similar TCR repertoires within each patient. Blood and spleen captured only part of the tissue TCR repertoire.

Time point meaning: mouse harvest day 14 after allogeneic transplant. Mouse grafts combined 10^7 T-cell-depleted bone marrow cells with 10^6 splenic CD5+ T cells. The method was immunoSEQ multiplex PCR; TCRdb's version includes in-frame clones alone and lacks a portion of them. This sample has thousands of clones, with less than 45% found just once. This clone was observed a handful of times. The antigen is not known. Mouse gene names and germline throughout. The read ends 1 residue early relative to the CDR3; the germline J gene fills the gap. CDR1 is SGHND, CDR2 FRSKSL, per germline. This CDR3 is built from 14 residues. V was shortened by 6 bases and J by 0 bases, with 11 bases between the two germline ends.

The chain has TRBV15 and TRBJ1-1, with a tentative D call TRBD1 (6 bases). Sequenced input: skin. This TCR was recovered from a female BALB/c mouse given C57BL/6 T cells with graft-versus-host disease after an allogeneic hematopoietic cell transplant. CDR3 protein: CASRQGNANTEVFF. Incomplete CDR3 DNA: TGTGCCAGCAGGCAGGGGAATGCAAACACAGAAGTCTTC.